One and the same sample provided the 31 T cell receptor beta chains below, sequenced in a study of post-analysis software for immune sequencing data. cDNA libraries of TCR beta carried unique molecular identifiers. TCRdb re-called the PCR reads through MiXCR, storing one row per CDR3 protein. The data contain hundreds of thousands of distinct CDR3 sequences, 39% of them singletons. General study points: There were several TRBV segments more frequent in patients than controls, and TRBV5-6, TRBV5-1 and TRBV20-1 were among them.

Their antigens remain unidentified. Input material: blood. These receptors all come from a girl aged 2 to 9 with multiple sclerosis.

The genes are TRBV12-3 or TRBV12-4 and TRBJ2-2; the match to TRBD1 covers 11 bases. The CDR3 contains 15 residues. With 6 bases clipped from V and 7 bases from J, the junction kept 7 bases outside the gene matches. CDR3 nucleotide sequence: TGTGCCAGCAGCCTGGGACAGGGGGTTTTCGGGGAGCTGTTTTTT. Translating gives CASSLGQGVFGELFF.

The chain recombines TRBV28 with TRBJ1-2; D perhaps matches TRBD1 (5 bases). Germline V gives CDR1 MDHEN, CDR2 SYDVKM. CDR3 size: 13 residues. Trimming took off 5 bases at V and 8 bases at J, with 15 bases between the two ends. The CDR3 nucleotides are TGTGCCAGCAGTCCGGACATAGTATGGGGCTACACCTTC. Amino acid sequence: CASSPDIVWGYTF.

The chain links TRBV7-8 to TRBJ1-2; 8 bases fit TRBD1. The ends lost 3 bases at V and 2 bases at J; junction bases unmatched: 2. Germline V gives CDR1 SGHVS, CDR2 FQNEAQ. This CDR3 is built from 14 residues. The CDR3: CASSFRDRNYGYTF. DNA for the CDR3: TGTGCCAGCAGCTTTAGGGACAGGAACTATGGCTACACCTTC. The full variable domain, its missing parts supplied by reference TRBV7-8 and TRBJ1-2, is GAGVSQSPRYKVAKRGQDVALRCDPISGHVSLFWYQQALGQGPEFLTYFQNEAQLDKSGLPSDRFFAERPEGSVSTLKIQRTQQEDSAVYLCASSFRDRNYGYTFGSGTRLTVV.

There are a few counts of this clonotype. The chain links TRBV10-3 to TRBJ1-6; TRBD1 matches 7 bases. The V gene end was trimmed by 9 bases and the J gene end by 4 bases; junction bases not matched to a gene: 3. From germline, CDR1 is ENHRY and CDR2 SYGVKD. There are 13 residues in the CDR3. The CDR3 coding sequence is TGTGCCATGGGACAGCGGTATAATTCACCCCTCCACTTT. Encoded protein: CAMGQRYNSPLHF.

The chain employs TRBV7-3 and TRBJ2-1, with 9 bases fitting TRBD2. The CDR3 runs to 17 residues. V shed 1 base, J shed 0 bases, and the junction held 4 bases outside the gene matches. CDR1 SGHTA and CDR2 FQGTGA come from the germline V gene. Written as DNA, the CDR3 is TGTGCCAGCAGCTTAAGCGGGAGGGGACCCTCCTACAATGAGCAGTTCTTC. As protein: CASSLSGRGPSYNEQFF.

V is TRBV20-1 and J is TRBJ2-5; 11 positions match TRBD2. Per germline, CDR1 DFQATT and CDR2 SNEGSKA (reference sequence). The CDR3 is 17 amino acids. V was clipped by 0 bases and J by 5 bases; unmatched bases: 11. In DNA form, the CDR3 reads TGCAGTGCTAGAGAAGACTATCTAGCGGGAGGTTGGGAGACCCAGTACTTC. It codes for CSAREDYLAGGWETQYF.

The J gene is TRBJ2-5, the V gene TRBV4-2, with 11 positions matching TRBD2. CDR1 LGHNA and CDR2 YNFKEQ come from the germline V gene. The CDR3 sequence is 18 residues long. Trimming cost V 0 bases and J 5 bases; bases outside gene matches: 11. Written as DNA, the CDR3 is TGTGCCAGCAGCCAAGATATAGAACTAGCGGGAGTTCGGGAGACCCAGTACTTC. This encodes CASSQDIELAGVRETQYF.

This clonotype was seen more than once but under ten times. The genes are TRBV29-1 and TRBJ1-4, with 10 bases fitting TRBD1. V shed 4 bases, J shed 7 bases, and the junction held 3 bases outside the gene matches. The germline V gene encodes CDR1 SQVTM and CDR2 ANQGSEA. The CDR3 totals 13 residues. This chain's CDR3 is CSVGDRGLEKLFF. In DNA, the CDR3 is TGCAGCGTTGGGGACAGGGGCCTTGAAAAACTGTTTTTT. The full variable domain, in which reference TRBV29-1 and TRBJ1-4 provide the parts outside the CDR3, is SAVISQKPSRDICQRGTSLTIQCQVDSQVTMMFWYRQQPGQSLTLIATANQGSEATYESGFVIDKFPISRPNLTFSTLTVSNMSPEDSSIYLCSVGDRGLEKLFFGSGTQLSVL.

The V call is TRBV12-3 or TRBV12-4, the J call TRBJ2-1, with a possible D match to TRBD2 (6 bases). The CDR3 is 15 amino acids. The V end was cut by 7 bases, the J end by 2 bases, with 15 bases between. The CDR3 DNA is TGTGCCAGCAAGGGCGGGACTTTGACCTACAATGAGCAGTTCTTC. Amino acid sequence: CASKGGTLTYNEQFF.

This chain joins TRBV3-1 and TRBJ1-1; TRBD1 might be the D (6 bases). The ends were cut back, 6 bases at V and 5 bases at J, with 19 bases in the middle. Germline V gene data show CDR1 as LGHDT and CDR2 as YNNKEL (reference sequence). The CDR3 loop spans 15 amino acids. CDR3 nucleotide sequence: TGTGCCAGCAGATCCACATTGGGGAGGGGGACTGAAGCTTTCTTT. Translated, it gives CASRSTLGRGTEAFF.

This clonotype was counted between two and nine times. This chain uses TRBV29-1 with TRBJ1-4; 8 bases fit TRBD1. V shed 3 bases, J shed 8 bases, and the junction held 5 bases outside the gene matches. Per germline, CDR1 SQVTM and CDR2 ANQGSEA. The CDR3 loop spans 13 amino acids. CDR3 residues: CSVEDREGEKLFF. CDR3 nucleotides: TGCAGCGTTGAGGACAGGGAAGGGGAAAAACTGTTTTTT.

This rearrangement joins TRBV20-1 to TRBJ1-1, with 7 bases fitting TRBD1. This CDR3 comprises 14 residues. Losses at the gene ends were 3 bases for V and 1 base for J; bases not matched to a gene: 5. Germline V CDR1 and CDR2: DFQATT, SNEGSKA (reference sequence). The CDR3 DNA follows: TGCAGTGCTAGGACCGGGACAGCGAACACTGAAGCTTTCTTT. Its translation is CSARTGTANTEAFF.

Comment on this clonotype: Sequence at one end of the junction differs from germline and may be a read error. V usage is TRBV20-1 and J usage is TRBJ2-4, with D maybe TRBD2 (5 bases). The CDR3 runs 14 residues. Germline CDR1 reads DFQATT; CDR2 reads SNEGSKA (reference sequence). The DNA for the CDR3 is TGCAGTGTTAGAAGCCGGGGTGCCAAAAACATTCAGTACTTC. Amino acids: CSVRSRGAKNIQYF.

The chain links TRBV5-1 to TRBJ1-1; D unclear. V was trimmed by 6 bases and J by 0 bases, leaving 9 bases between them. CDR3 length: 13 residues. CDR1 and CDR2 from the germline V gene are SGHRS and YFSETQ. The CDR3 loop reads CASTDFVNTEAFF. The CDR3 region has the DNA TGCGCCAGCACGGATTTCGTGAACACTGAAGCTTTCTTT.

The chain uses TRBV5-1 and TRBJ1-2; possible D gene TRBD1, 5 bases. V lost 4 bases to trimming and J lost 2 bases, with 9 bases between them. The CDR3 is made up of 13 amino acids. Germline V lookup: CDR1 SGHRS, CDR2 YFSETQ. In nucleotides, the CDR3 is TGCGCCAGCAGCACACAGGCGAACTATGGCTACACCTTC. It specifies CASSTQANYGYTF. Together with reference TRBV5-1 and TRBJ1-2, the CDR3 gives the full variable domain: KAGVTQTPRYLIKTRGQQVTLSCSPISGHRSVSWYQQTPGQGLQFLFEYFSETQRNKGNFPGRFSGRQFSNSRSEMNVSTLELGDSALYLCASSTQANYGYTFGSGTRLTVV.

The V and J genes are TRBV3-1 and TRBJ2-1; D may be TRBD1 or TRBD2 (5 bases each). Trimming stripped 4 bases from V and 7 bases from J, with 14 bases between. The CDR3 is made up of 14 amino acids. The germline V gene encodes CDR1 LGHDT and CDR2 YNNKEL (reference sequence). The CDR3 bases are TGTGCCAGCAGCCCTACGGGGCGGAGGAATGAGCAGTTCTTC. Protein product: CASSPTGRRNEQFF.

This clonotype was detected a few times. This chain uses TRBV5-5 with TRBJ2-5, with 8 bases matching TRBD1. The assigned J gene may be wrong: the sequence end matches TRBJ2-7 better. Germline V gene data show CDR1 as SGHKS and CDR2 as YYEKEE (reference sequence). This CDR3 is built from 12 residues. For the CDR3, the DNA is TGTGCCAGCACACCGGACAGGGACGAGCAGTACTTC. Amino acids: CASTPDRDEQYF.

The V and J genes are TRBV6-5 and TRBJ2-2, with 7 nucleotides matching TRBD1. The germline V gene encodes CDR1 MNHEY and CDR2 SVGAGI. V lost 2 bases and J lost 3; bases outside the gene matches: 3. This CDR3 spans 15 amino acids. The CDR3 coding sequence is TGTGCCAGCAGTTACGACAGGGAGTACACCGGGGAGCTGTTTTTT. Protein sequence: CASSYDREYTGELFF.

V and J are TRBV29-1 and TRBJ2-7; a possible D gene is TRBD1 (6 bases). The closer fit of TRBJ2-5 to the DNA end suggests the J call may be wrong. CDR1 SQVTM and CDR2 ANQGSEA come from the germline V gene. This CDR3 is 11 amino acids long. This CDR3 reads CSGRGGETQYF. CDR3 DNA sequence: TGCAGCGGCAGGGGCGGGGAGACCCAGTACTTC.

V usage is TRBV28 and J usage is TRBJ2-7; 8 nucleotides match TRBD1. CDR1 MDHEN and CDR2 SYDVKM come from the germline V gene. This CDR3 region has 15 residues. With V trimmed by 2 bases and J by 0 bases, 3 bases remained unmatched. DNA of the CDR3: TGTGCCAGCAGTTTACGTCAGGGGGCCTCCTACGAGCAGTACTTC. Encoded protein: CASSLRQGASYEQYF.

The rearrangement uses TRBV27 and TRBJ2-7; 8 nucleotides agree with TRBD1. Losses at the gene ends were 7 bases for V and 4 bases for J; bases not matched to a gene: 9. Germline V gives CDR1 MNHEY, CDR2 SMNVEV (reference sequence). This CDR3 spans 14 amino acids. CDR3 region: CASIALRGLYEQYF. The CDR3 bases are TGTGCCAGCATCGCGCTCAGGGGGCTTTACGAGCAGTACTTC.

Here the CDR3 reads CSVVPRGRGDTQYF. The CDR3 DNA reads TGCAGCGTTGTCCCGCGCGGGAGAGGGGATACGCAGTATTTT. The chain couples TRBV29-1 to TRBJ2-3, with 7 bases identical to TRBD2. V shed 4 bases, J shed 6 bases, and the junction held 10 bases outside the gene matches. Germline V gives CDR1 SQVTM, CDR2 ANQGSEA. This CDR3 is built from 14 residues.

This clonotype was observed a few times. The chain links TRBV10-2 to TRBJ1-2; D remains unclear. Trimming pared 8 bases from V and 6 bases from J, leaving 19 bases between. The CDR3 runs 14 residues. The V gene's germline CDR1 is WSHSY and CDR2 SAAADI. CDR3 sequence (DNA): TGCGCCAGCCAAACGGGCTACTTTCGACATGGCTACACCTTC. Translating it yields CASQTGYFRHGYTF.

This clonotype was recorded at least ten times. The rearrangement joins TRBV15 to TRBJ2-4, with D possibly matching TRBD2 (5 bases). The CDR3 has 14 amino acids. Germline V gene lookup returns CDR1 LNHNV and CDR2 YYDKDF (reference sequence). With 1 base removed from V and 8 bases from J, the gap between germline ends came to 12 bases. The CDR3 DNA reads TGTGCCACCAGCAGAGCCCGCGGGTTGGACATTCAGTACTTC. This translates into CATSRARGLDIQYF.

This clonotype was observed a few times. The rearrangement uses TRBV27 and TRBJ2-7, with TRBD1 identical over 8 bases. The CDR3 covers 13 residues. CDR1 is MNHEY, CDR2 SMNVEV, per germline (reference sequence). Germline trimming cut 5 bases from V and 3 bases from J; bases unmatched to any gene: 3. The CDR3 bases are TGTGCCAGCAGTGGCGGGACAGGCTACGAGCAGTACTTC. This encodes CASSGGTGYEQYF.

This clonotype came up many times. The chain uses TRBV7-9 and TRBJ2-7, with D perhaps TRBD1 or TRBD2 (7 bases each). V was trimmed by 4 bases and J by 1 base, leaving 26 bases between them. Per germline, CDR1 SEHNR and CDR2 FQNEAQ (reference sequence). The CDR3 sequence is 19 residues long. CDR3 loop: CASSSRDSERRGGSYEQYF. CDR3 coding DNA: TGTGCCAGCAGCTCCCGGGACTCTGAACGCAGGGGGGGGTCCTACGAGCAGTACTTC.

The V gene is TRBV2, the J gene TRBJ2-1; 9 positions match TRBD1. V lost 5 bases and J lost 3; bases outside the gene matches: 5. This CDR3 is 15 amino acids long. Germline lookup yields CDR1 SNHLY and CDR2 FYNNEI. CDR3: CASSRTGENYNEQFF. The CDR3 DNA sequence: TGTGCCAGCAGTAGGACAGGGGAGAACTACAATGAGCAGTTCTTC.

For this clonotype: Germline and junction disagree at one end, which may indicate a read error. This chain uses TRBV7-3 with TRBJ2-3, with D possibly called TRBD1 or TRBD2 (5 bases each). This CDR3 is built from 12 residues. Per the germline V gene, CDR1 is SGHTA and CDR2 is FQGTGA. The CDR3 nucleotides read TGTGCCGGCAGCCCATCGGGACCCCCCCAGTATTTT. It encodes CAGSPSGPPQYF.

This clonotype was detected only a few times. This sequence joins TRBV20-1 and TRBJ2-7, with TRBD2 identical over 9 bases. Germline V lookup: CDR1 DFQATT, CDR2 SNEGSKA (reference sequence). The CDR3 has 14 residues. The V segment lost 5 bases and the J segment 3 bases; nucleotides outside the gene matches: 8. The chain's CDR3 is CSAFERGAYYEQYF. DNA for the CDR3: TGCAGTGCTTTCGAGCGGGGGGCGTACTACGAGCAGTACTTC.

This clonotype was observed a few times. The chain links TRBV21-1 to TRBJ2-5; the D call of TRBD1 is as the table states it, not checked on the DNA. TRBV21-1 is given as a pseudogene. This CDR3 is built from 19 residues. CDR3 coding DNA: TGTGCCAGCAGCAAAGGTTGGACAGCTTACTATGGGAAGCAAGAGACCCAGTACTTC. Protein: CASSKGWTAYYGKQETQYF.

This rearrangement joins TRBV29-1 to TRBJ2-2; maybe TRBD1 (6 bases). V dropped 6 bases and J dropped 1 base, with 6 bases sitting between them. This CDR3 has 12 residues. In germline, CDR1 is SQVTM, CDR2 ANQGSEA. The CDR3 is CSVGGNTGELFF. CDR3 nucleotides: TGCAGCGTAGGGGGGAACACCGGGGAGCTGTTTTTT.